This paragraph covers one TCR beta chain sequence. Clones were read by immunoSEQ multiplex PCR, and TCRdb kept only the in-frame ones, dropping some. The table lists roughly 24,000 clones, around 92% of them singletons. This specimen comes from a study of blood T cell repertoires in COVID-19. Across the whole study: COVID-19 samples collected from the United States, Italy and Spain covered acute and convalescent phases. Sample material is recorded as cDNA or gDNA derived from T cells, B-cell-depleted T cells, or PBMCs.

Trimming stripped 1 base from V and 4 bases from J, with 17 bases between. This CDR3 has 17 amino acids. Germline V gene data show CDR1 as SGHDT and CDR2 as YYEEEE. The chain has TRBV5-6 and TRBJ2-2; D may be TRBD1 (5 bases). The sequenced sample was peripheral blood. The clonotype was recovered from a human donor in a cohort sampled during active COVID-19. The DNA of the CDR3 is TGTGCCAGCAGCTTGAAAAAAAGGGGCGCGTCCACCGGGGAGCTGTTTTTT. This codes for CASSLKKRGASTGELFF.